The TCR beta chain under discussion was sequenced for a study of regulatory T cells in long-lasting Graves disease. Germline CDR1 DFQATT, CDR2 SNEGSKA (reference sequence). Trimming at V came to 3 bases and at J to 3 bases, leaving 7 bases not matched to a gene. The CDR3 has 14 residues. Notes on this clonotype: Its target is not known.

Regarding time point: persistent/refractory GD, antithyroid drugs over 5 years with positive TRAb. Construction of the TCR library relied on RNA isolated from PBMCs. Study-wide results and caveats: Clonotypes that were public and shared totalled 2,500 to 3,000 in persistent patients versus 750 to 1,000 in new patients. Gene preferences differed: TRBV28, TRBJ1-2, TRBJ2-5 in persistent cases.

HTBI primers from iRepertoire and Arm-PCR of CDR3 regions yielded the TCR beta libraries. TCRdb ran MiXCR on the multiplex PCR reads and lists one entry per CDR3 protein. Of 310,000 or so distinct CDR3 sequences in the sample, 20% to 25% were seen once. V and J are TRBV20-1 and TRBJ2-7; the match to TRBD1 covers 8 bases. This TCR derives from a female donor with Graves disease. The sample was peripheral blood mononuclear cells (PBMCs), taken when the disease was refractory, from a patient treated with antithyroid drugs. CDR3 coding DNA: TGCAGTGCTAGGGGCCAGGGGGCCATCTACGAGCAGTACTTC. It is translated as CSARGQGAIYEQYF.